This T cell receptor delta chain appears in the sequencing data of a study of γδ T cells in repeated Plasmodium falciparum infection. Sequencing covered both gamma and delta TCR chains per sample. TCRdb reanalyzed the multiplex PCR reads using CATT. Among some 100,000 delta-chain clones listed, roughly 1.4% were seen once. With 0 bases removed from V and 3 bases from J, the gap between germline ends came to 11 bases. There are 15 residues in the CDR3. Germline CDR1 and CDR2: TSWWSYY and QGS. Vgamma9/Vdelta2+ and Vdelta2-negative gammadelta T cells were flow-sorted from PBMC for bulk sequencing. This clone showed up just a few times. The protein in TCRdb stems from a much larger clone and differs at residue 10 from this DNA's translation, likely a read error; here the protein is translated from the DNA.

Sequencing was done on a sample of gamma-delta T cells from blood. The chain joins TRDV1 to TRDJ1; D not certain. Assignment of the J gene here rests on matching the DNA to germline, because TCRdb gives none. This receptor was taken from a pool of human donors (malaria-infected and uninfected, not separated). CDR3 amino acids: CALGELHKYADKLIF. The CDR3 DNA reads as TGTGCTCTTGGGGAACTTCATAAGTACGCCGATAAACTCATCTTT.